This T cell receptor beta chain was profiled in a study of tumor-infiltrating lymphocytes in primary liver carcinoma (dated by TCRdb to about 2017). In terms of the full investigation: Of the five patients (three men and two women, aged 30 to 69 years), four had hepatocellular carcinoma and one had combined HCC and intrahepatic cholangiocarcinoma. The five patients had tumors staged T1-T3 N0M0, with maximum diameters ranging from roughly 4.2 to 11 cm. Roughly 3.5 to 8 million productive TCRbeta reads were obtained per sample, and no significant difference in read depth was found between tissue types. For each liver tumor, the study sampled five regions along with adjacent normal tissue and blood, and applied TCRbeta repertoire sequencing, expression microarrays and whole-exome sequencing. A total of 35 specimens from 5 patients, comprising approximately 25 tumor regions, 5 adjacent noncancerous liver tissues and 5 peripheral blood samples, were covered by TCRbeta repertoire sequencing. To link TCRbeta repertoire diversity to the local molecular phenotype, the roughly 23 tumor region samples were profiled with Agilent mRNA microarrays. High reproducibility was observed for the technical replicate repertoires, with mean shared-clone rates roughly 0.89 and correlation coefficients above 0.95.

TCRbeta-specific cDNA was reverse-transcribed from 500 to 550 ng total RNA using a constant-region primer and ProtoScript II reverse transcriptase. Three nested multiplex PCR rounds, following a slightly modified ARM-PCR procedure, were used to build the TCRbeta libraries. Each of the first two PCR rounds ran for roughly 9 cycles using multiplex TRBV1-TRBV30 forward primers together with a Cbeta reverse primer. Sample barcodes and Illumina adapters were added in a final 25-cycle PCR using Deep VentR polymerase. Before sequencing, amplicons of 200-500 bp were gel-purified using a QIAquick gel extraction kit. An Illumina HiSeq 2500 was used to sequence the TCRbeta amplicons with 250-bp paired-end reads. The published analysis was carried out like this. Trimmomatic v0.33 was used to quality-trim the reads, and FLASH v1.2.11 was used to merge paired reads so that full CDR3 sequences could be recovered. V, D and J germline segments were assigned to the rearranged TCRbeta sequences using MiGEC v1.2.1b. Clonotype statistics and Shannon-Wiener diversity indices were calculated with VDJtools v1.0.0. To cut down on sampling bias, every analysis after diversity analysis relied on just the 250 most abundant clonotypes from each sample. The public reads were quality trimmed at Q25 with fastp and then assembled into clones with MiXCR by TCRdb, keeping productive beta chains. For every CDR3 protein sequence, its rows merge into one entry that carries the most common genes and DNA. TCRdb's processing, not the study's, gives the V and J calls here. For this sample there are about 110,000 distinct CDR3 sequences; approximately 70% appear just once. 7% to 10% of the sample is in the top ten clones.

With respect to this clonotype: It has no known antigen specificity. Lacking the conserved final phenylalanine or tryptophan, this CDR3 likely reflects a read error.

The CDR3 length equals 13 residues, ends included. Of all the DNA, just the CDR3 is kept, 39 bases in frame from base 1. Deletion took 7 bases off V and 9 bases off J, with a span of 13 bases between the germline ends. The germline V gene (reference sequence) gives CDR1 as SGHAT and CDR2 as FQDESV. Without any cell sorting, total RNA and DNA were extracted together from 20-30 mg of bulk tissue using the AllPrep DNA/RNA mini kit. Five patients with histopathologically diagnosed primary liver carcinoma underwent surgical resection in China between November 2015 and 2016. Patients had chronic HBV infection and were treatment-naive at sampling. Each tumor was sampled at five spatially separated regions: the superior, inferior, left-lateral and right-lateral poles and the tumor centre. More than 75% viable tumor cells were found by histology in every tumor sample. Fresh tumor and adjacent tissue pieces were bisected; one half was stored in RNAlater at -80°C, the other sent for histology.

Broad study findings and their caveats: Because the samples were bulk and unsorted, CD4+ and CD8+ T cell repertoires could not be compared. Repertoire overlap was found to be higher between tumor regions (mean roughly 36%) than between tumor-adjacent (roughly 17%) or tumor-blood (roughly 15%) pairs, consistent with antigen-driven expansion. With just a handful of patients in the study, the authors point out that the findings should be validated in a larger study. Only the TCR beta chain was sequenced, so true repertoire diversity is likely underestimated because unpaired alpha chains were not captured. Only about 7-25% of top clones were found in all five regions of a tumor, suggesting spatial heterogeneity of tumor-infiltrating T cells. The top 250 clones made up a significantly larger repertoire fraction in tumors than in blood (p = 0.039).

The V and J genes are TRBV11-1 and TRBJ1-6, and possibly TRBD1, on 5 matching bases. Source material: liver tumor tissue from sampling region 1. The cell subset or site label, as the study defines it: tumor region T1, superior pole. The TCR comes from a woman aged 55 to 70 with primary liver carcinoma and hepatitis B virus infection. CDR3 sequence: CASNRLGGSPLHY. The sequenced DNA is TGTGCCAGCAACCGACTTGGGGGTTCACCCCTCCACTAT.